This T cell receptor beta chain came from a study of OX40 agonist ivuxolimab in advanced cancers. V was clipped by 6 bases and J by 1 base, with 19 bases between them. Germline CDR1 reads SQVTM; CDR2 reads ANQGSEA. The CDR3 covers 15 residues. Study-level points and caveats: Clonal expansion by week 6 occurred in CD4+ and CD8+ blood T cells (at 0.1 to 3.0 mg/kg).

The method was immunoSEQ multiplex PCR; TCRdb's version includes in-frame clones alone and lacks a portion of them. There are approximately 65,000 clones in the sample; about 88% occur only once, and about 4% lies in the top ten. Regarding this clone: The antigen is not known.

Patients were ruled out by autoimmune disease history or systemic immunosuppression. This sequence originates from an adult with an advanced solid tumor such as melanoma, head and neck, liver or kidney cancer. The gene calls are TRBV29-1 and TRBJ2-7; D remains ambiguous. This sample comprised CD4+ or CD8+ T cells sorted from blood, obtained in a trial of the OX40 agonist ivuxolimab. CDR3: CSVRPARVRSYEQYF. DNA for the CDR3: TGCAGCGTGCGACCGGCAAGAGTCCGTTCCTACGAGCAGTACTTC.